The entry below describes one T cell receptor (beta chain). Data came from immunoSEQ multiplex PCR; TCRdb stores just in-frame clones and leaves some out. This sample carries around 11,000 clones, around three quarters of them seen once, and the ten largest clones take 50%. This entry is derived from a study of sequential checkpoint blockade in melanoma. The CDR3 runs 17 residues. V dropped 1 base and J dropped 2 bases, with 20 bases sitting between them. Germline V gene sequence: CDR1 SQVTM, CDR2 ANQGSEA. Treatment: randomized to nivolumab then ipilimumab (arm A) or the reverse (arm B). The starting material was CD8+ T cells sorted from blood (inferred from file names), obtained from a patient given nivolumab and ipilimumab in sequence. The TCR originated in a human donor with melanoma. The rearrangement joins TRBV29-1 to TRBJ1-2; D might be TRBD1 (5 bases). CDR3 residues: CSVEGALQADINYGYTF. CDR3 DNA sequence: TGCAGCGTTGAAGGCGCTCTACAGGCGGATATCAACTATGGCTACACCTTC.